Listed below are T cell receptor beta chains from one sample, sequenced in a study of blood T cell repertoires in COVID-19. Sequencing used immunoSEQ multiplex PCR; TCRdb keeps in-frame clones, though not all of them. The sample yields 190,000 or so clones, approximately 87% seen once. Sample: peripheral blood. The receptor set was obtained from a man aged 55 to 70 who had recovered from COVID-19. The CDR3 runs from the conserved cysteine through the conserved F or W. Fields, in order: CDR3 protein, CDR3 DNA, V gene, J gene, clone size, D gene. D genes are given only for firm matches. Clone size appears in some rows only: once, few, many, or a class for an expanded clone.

CDR3: CASRLAWGQDNEQFF; DNA: TGTGCAAGTCGCTTAGCCTGGGGACAGGACAATGAGCAGTTCTTC; V: TRBV12-2; J: TRBJ2-1; size: NA; D: NA
CDR3: CATSDFQGVRGQETQYF; DNA: TGTGCCACCAGTGATTTTCAGGGCGTTCGAGGACAAGAGACCCAGTACTTC; V: TRBV24-1; J: TRBJ2-5; size: NA; D: NA
CDR3: CASSAGQGRTGNTIYF; DNA: TGTGCCAGCAGCGCAGGACAGGGGAGAACAGGAAACACCATATATTTT; V: TRBV9; J: TRBJ1-3; size: once; D: TRBD1
CDR3: CASSPPWGQLLGNTIYF; DNA: TGTGCCAGCAGTCCCCCCTGGGGACAGTTACTTGGAAACACCATATATTTT; V: TRBV28; J: TRBJ1-3; size: once; D: TRBD1
CDR3: CASSGRDRLHYYGYTF; DNA: TGTGCCAGCAGTGGAAGGGACAGGCTTCACTACTATGGCTACACCTTC; V: TRBV28; J: TRBJ1-2; size: NA; D: TRBD1
CDR3: CASSLYGAGANVLTF; DNA: TGTGCCAGCAGTTTATATGGAGCTGGGGCCAACGTCCTGACTTTC; V: TRBV27; J: TRBJ2-6; size: NA; D: NA
CDR3: CASSLGVSGANVLTF; DNA: TGTGCCAGCAGTTTAGGGGTCTCTGGGGCCAACGTCCTGACTTTC; V: TRBV6-2/TRBV6-3; J: TRBJ2-6; size: NA; D: NA
CDR3: CASSINPGTASTNYGYTF; DNA: TGTGCCAGTAGTATAAACCCAGGGACAGCAAGTACCAACTATGGCTACACCTTC; V: TRBV19; J: TRBJ1-2; size: NA; D: TRBD1
CDR3: CATSRDSQAHEQFF; DNA: TGTGCCACCAGCCGGGACAGTCAAGCACATGAGCAGTTCTTC; V: TRBV24-1; J: TRBJ2-1; size: NA; D: TRBD1
CDR3: CASSPWQQEAYEQYF; DNA: TGTGCCAGTAGTCCCTGGCAGCAGGAAGCCTACGAGCAGTACTTC; V: TRBV19; J: TRBJ2-7; size: NA; D: NA
CDR3: CASSLESGRETEAFF; DNA: TGTGCCAGCAGCTTAGAGTCCGGGCGGGAAACTGAAGCTTTCTTT; V: TRBV7-6; J: TRBJ1-1; size: many; D: NA
CDR3: CATSEPDKDEQFF; DNA: TGTGCCACCAGTGAACCGGACAAGGATGAGCAGTTCTTC; V: TRBV24-1; J: TRBJ2-1; size: NA; D: NA
CDR3: CASSGRPREGTEAFF; DNA: TGCGCCAGCAGTGGGCGCCCGCGGGAGGGCACTGAAGCTTTCTTT; V: TRBV10-2; J: TRBJ1-1; size: NA; D: NA
CDR3: CATRDRWREQYF; DNA: TGTGCCACCCGGGACAGGTGGAGGGAGCAGTACTTC; V: TRBV15; J: TRBJ2-7; size: NA; D: TRBD1
CDR3: CASSFRQGLNTEAFF; DNA: TGTGCCAGCAGCTTCCGCCAGGGCCTGAACACTGAAGCTTTCTTT; V: TRBV11-1; J: TRBJ1-1; size: NA; D: NA